This passage covers 15 T cell receptor beta chains from one sample sequenced in a study of lymphopenia after photon versus proton radiotherapy. Generated by immunoSEQ multiplex PCR, the TCRdb table keeps only in-frame clones and is missing some. This table holds about 20,000 clones, around 90% found once. Sequences were derived from peripheral blood, sampled from a patient treated with photon-based radiotherapy. The receptors here all came from a woman in her thirties or forties with cholangiocarcinoma.

The rearrangement links TRBV30 to TRBJ2-5; the D call may be TRBD1 or TRBD2 (5 bases each). CDR1 is GTSNPN and CDR2 is SVGIG in the germline V gene (reference sequence). The germline V and J ends were trimmed by 2 bases and 5 bases, with 9 bases remaining between them. This CDR3 comprises 12 residues. This chain's CDR3 is CAWSPGRETQYF. CDR3 coding DNA: TGTGCCTGGAGTCCGGGGCGGGAGACCCAGTACTTC.

This clone was counted once. The V gene is TRBV6-1, the J gene TRBJ2-7; TRBD1 matches at 7 bases. There are 14 residues in the CDR3. From germline, CDR1 is MNHNS and CDR2 SASEGT. J gave up 5 bases and V 5 bases, and 9 bases lay outside the gene matches. Here the CDR3 reads CASSPRTGLDEQYF. For the CDR3, the DNA is TGTGCCAGCAGTCCGAGGACAGGACTCGACGAGCAGTACTTC.

This chain joins TRBV19 and TRBJ2-2; 7 nucleotides match TRBD1. The CDR3 sequence is 15 residues long. Per the germline V gene, CDR1 is LNHDA and CDR2 is SQIVND (reference sequence). Trimming removed 10 bases from V and 0 bases from J; junction bases left unmatched: 8. CDR3 bases: TGTGCCACCGAAGGCCAGGGGGCGAACACCGGGGAGCTGTTTTTT. Residues: CATEGQGANTGELFF.

CDR3 protein: CASSPRDREAFF. CDR3 DNA: TGTGCCAGCAGCCCCCGGGACAGGGAAGCTTTCTTT. The V and J genes are TRBV5-8 and TRBJ1-1, with TRBD1 matching 8 bases. V was clipped by 4 bases and J by 8 bases; unmatched bases: 4. The CDR3 extends over 12 amino acids. Germline V gene lookup returns CDR1 SGHTS and CDR2 YDEGEE.

The chain joins TRBV10-2 to TRBJ1-5, with a weak D call TRBD1 (5 bases). Germline V CDR1 and CDR2: WSHSY, SAAADI. The germline V and J ends were trimmed by 0 bases and 4 bases, with 10 bases remaining between them. This CDR3 spans 15 amino acids. DNA of the CDR3: TGCGCCAGCAGTGAGTCGCGCGAGGGGAATCAGCCCCAGCATTTT. It yields the protein CASSESREGNQPQHF.

The chain recombines TRBV27 with TRBJ1-1; 8 bases are a match to TRBD1. The V gene's germline CDR1 is MNHEY and CDR2 SMNVEV (reference sequence). The CDR3 totals 14 residues. J gave up 1 base and V 4 bases, and 2 bases lay outside the gene matches. This CDR3 is CASSSQGANTEAFF. DNA for the CDR3: TGTGCCAGCAGTTCCCAGGGGGCGAACACTGAAGCTTTCTTT.

This chain connects TRBV6-5 to TRBJ1-1; 8 nucleotides match TRBD1. Germline loops: CDR1 MNHEY, CDR2 SVGAGI. The CDR3 has 13 amino acids. V was pared by 10 bases and J by 5 bases, with 9 bases of the junction left unmatched. CDR3 residues: CATGGQGITEAFF. In nucleotides, the CDR3 is TGTGCCACAGGAGGACAGGGTATAACTGAAGCTTTCTTT.

The genes are TRBV5-1 and TRBJ2-3; no clear D gene. This CDR3 contains 15 residues. Looked up from germline, CDR1 is SGHRS and CDR2 is YFSETQ. The ends were cut back, 2 bases at V and 4 bases at J, with 14 bases in the middle. CDR3 sequence (DNA): TGCGCCAGCAGCTTCCAAGGGTCGTACGCAGATACGCAGTATTTT. It specifies CASSFQGSYADTQYF.

The chain carries TRBV9 and TRBJ2-2, with 10 bases that match TRBD2. The V gene's germline CDR1 is SGDLS and CDR2 YYNGEE. The junction had 7 bases not matched to a gene; V was cut back by 0 bases and J by 2 bases. The length of the CDR3 is 18 residues. This CDR3 reads CASSVVSGGAANTGELFF. The CDR3 DNA reads TGTGCCAGCAGCGTAGTAAGCGGGGGGGCCGCCAACACCGGGGAGCTGTTTTTT.

This clone was detected only a few times. The chain is built from TRBV4-2 and TRBJ2-7; D possibly uses TRBD1 or TRBD2 (5 bases each). The germline V and J ends were trimmed by 1 base and 0 bases, with 10 bases remaining between them. The germline V gene encodes CDR1 LGHNA and CDR2 YNFKEQ. The CDR3 is 15 residues long. CDR3 protein: CASSQGDLSSYEQYF. CDR3 bases: TGTGCCAGCAGCCAAGGGGACCTGAGCTCCTACGAGCAGTACTTC.

The J gene is TRBJ2-1, the V gene TRBV5-6; possible D gene TRBD1, 6 bases. Trimming stripped 1 base from V and 1 base from J, with 12 bases between. The CDR3 runs to 16 residues. Germline V gives CDR1 SGHDT, CDR2 YYEEEE. The CDR3 sequence is CASSLRTVSSYNEQFF. DNA of the CDR3: TGTGCCAGCAGCTTGCGGACAGTAAGTTCCTACAATGAGCAGTTCTTC.

The V call is TRBV18, the J call TRBJ2-5; D ambiguous. Germline values: CDR1 KGHSH, CDR2 LQKENI. The length of the CDR3 is 13 residues. Trimming shortened V by 3 bases and J by 3 bases, and 8 bases separated the two germline ends. The CDR3 protein is CASSPPDKETQYF. As DNA, the CDR3 is TGTGCCAGCTCACCGCCAGACAAAGAGACCCAGTACTTC.

The J gene is TRBJ2-7, the V gene TRBV4-1; the D is unclear. V lost 1 base and J lost 7, with 11 bases in between. Germline CDR1 is MGHRA and CDR2 is YSYEKL. This CDR3 has 13 residues. This CDR3 reads CASSQVLVEEQYF. DNA for the CDR3: TGCGCCAGCAGCCAAGTCCTGGTCGAGGAGCAGTACTTC.

The rearrangement uses TRBV5-6 and TRBJ2-7; possibly TRBD1 for D (5 bases). The germline gives CDR1 SGHDT, CDR2 YYEEEE. This CDR3 is 15 amino acids long. The V gene lost 0 bases and the J gene lost 3 bases, with 13 bases spanning the gap. This CDR3 is CASSLGQGVYYEQYF. The CDR3 region has the DNA TGTGCCAGCAGCTTGGGCCAGGGTGTTTACTACGAGCAGTACTTC.

The chain employs TRBV5-4 and TRBJ2-3; D uncertain. The CDR3 has 17 amino acids. CDR1 and CDR2 (germline): SGHNT, YYREEE (reference sequence). V was pared by 4 bases and J by 2 bases, with 20 bases between. In DNA, the CDR3 is TGTGCCAGCAGCCCCGCCCTCGCCTTTTTAATCACAGATACGCAGTATTTT. Translating it yields CASSPALAFLITDTQYF. The variable domain in full, completed from reference TRBV5-4 and TRBJ2-3, reads ETGVTQSPTHLIKTRGQQVTLRCSSQSGHNTVSWYQQALGQGPQFIFQYYREEENGRGNFPPRFSGLQFPNYSSELNVNALELDDSALYLCASSPALAFLITDTQYFGPGTRLTVL.